Here is one T cell receptor beta chain with its context. The antigen is not known. The PCR used 60 Vbeta and 13 Jbeta primers. Data came from immunoSEQ multiplex PCR; TCRdb stores just in-frame clones and leaves some out. The listing contains 80,000 to 100,000 clones. This entry is derived from a study of cytomegalovirus exposure and HLA in healthy donors. Regarding the study as a whole: The authors later found TCR association rates varying by HLA locus, with DRB1 most and HLA-C fewest.

V trimming: 7 bases; J trimming: 5 bases; junction bases outside the gene matches: 6. In germline, CDR1 is SQVTM, CDR2 ANQGSEA. The CDR3 contains 12 residues. The TCR was taken from a man aged 45-60 years in good health and CMV-seronegative. The specimen sequenced was PBMCs. The chain couples TRBV29-1 to TRBJ2-7; 9 bases match TRBD1. Here the CDR3 DNA reads TGCAGCGCCCCGGGACAGGGTAACGAGCAGTACTTC. This encodes CSAPGQGNEQYF.